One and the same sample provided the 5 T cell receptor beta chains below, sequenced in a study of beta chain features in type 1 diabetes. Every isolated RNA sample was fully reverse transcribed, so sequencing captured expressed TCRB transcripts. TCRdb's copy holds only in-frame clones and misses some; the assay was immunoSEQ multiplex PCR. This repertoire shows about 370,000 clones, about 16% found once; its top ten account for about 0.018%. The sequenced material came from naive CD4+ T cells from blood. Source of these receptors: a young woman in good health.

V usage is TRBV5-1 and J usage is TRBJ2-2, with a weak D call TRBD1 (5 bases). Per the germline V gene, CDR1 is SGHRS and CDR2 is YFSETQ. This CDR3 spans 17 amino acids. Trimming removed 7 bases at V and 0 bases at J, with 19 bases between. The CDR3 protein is CASRGHDRNSNTGELFF. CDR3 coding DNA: TGCGCCAGCCGTGGACACGACAGAAATTCGAACACCGGGGAGCTGTTTTTT.

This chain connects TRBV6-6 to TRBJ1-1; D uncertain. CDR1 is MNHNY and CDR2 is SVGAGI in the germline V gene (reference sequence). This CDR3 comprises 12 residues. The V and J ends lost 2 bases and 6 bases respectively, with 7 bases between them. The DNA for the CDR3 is TGTGCCAGCAGTTACGGCCGGGCTGAAGCTTTCTTT. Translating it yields CASSYGRAEAFF.

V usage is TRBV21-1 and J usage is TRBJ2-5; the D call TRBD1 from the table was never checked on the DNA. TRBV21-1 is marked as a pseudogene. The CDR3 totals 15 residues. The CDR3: CASSNRQGTQETQYF. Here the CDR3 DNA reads TGTGCCAGCAGCAACCGCCAGGGGACCCAAGAGACCCAGTACTTC.

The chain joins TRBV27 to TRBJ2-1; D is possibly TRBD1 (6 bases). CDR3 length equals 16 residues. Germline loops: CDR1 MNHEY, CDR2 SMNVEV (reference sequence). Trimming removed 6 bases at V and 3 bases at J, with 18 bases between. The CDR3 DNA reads TGTGCCAGCAGCCCTTTAAGTATGGGACACTACAATGAGCAGTTCTTC. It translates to CASSPLSMGHYNEQFF.

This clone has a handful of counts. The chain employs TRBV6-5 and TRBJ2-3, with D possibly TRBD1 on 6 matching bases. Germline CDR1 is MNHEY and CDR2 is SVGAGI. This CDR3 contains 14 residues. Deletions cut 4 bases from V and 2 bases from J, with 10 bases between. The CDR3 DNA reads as TGTGCCAGCAGTTTCAGGGGCCTCACAGATACGCAGTATTTT. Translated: CASSFRGLTDTQYF.